Listed below are T cell receptor beta chains from one sample, sequenced in a study of T cell responses to AZD1222 COVID-19 vaccine. Sequencing used immunoSEQ multiplex PCR; TCRdb keeps in-frame clones, though not all of them. This sample has approximately 150,000 clones, with just over 90% found just once. The specimen was peripheral blood, collected on day 0 of AZD1222 vaccination. The receptors here all came from an adult in good health. Both conserved end residues are part of each CDR3. D genes are given only for firm matches. For some rows the clone size is stated as once, few or many, or as a class when expanded; others skip it.

V gene,J gene,D gene,clone size,CDR3 protein,CDR3 DNA
TRBV5-1,TRBJ1-1,TRBD1,-,CASSRDSNTEAFF,TGCGCCAGCAGTCGGGACAGTAACACTGAAGCTTTCTTT
TRBV18,TRBJ1-4,-,-,CASSPWGNNEKLFF,TGTGCCAGCTCACCTTGGGGAAATAATGAAAAACTGTTTTTT
TRBV18,TRBJ2-1,TRBD2,-,CASSPPSGQSPQDNEQFF,TGTGCCAGCTCTCCTCCTAGCGGGCAGTCACCACAGGACAATGAGCAGTTCTTC
TRBV19,TRBJ1-2,-,-,CASSISRGAYGYTF,TGTGCCAGTAGTATATCGAGGGGAGCCTATGGCTACACCTTC
TRBV10-2,TRBJ1-1,-,-,CASSDLGGQGNEAFF,TGCGCCAGCAGTGATCTCGGGGGGCAGGGTAATGAAGCTTTCTTT
TRBV3-1/TRBV3-2,TRBJ1-3,-,-,CASTVVGGNTIYF,TGTGCCAGCACCGTCGTGGGTGGAAACACCATATATTTT
TRBV6-1,TRBJ2-3,TRBD2,-,CASSEIAGVSADTQYF,TGTGCCAGCAGTGAAATAGCGGGAGTTTCGGCAGATACGCAGTATTTT
TRBV12-3/TRBV12-4,TRBJ1-1,-,-,CASSPRTAEAFF,TGTGCCAGCAGTCCACGGACGGCTGAAGCTTTCTTT
TRBV7-8,TRBJ2-1,-,-,CASSSGLLEQFF,TGTGCCAGCAGCTCGGGACTCCTTGAGCAGTTCTTC
TRBV7-9,TRBJ2-7,TRBD2,once,CASSSLSVAGGPDEQYF,TGTGCCAGCAGCTCCCTTTCGGTAGCGGGAGGGCCTGACGAGCAGTACTTC
TRBV5-1,TRBJ2-5,TRBD2,once,CASSTGTSGYQETQYF,TGCGCCAGCAGCACCGGGACTAGCGGGTACCAAGAGACCCAGTACTTC
TRBV28,TRBJ1-6,TRBD1,-,CASSTGGGNSPLHF,TGTGCCAGCAGTACAGGGGGGGGAAATTCACCCCTCCACTTT
TRBV30,TRBJ1-2,TRBD1,-,CAWSPSGQGYGYTF,TGTGCCTGGAGTCCCTCGGGACAGGGTTATGGCTACACCTTC
TRBV7-2,TRBJ1-2,-,-,CASSLAGPANGYTF,TGTGCCAGCAGCTTAGCAGGCCCAGCTAATGGCTACACCTTC
TRBV6-2/TRBV6-3,TRBJ2-7,TRBD2,-,CASSYPGLAEYEQYF,TGTGCCAGCAGTTACCCCGGACTAGCGGAGTACGAGCAGTACTTC
TRBV27,TRBJ1-2,-,-,CASSLSGNQYYGYTF,TGTGCCAGCAGTTTATCGGGGAATCAGTACTATGGCTACACCTTC
TRBV15,TRBJ1-2,TRBD1,-,CATSRVGGQKIGGYTF,TGTGCCACCAGCAGAGTAGGGGGACAGAAAATCGGTGGCTACACCTTC
TRBV4-1,TRBJ1-5,-,-,CASSLEARARRPQHF,TGCGCCAGCAGCCTGGAGGCGAGGGCCCGTCGGCCCCAGCATTTT
TRBV10-2,TRBJ1-2,-,once,CASSDGFYGYTF,TGCGCCAGCAGTGACGGATTCTATGGCTACACCTTC
TRBV2,TRBJ1-1,-,-,CASASLNTEAFF,TGTGCCAGCGCCAGTCTGAACACTGAAGCTTTCTTT
TRBV29-1,TRBJ2-7,-,-,CSVQPGDSYEQYF,TGCAGCGTTCAACCAGGGGACTCCTACGAGCAGTACTTC
TRBV29-1,TRBJ2-7,TRBD2,few,CSVVPRPRGAYEQYF,TGCAGCGTTGTGCCTCGACCGCGGGGGGCCTACGAGCAGTACTTC
TRBV7-9,TRBJ1-3,-,-,CASSSRLSGNTIYF,TGTGCCAGCAGCTCCCGCCTCTCTGGAAACACCATATATTTT
TRBV18,TRBJ1-3,TRBD1,-,CASSRDRGGLDTIYF,TGTGCCAGCTCACGGGACAGGGGTGGCTTGGACACCATATATTTT
TRBV7-9,TRBJ2-3,TRBD2,-,CASSRTSGRAGADTQYF,TGTGCCAGCAGCAGGACTAGCGGGAGGGCTGGGGCAGATACGCAGTATTTT
TRBV10-2,TRBJ2-5,-,-,CASSESRVETQYF,TGCGCCAGCAGTGAGTCGAGGGTGGAGACCCAGTACTTC
TRBV7-9,TRBJ2-7,TRBD2,once,CASSPRSGSPSYEQYF,TGTGCCAGCAGCCCGAGGAGCGGGAGTCCGTCCTACGAGCAGTACTTC
TRBV11-2,TRBJ2-7,TRBD2,-,CASSPTSGRGEQYF,TGTGCCAGCAGCCCTACTAGCGGGAGGGGCGAGCAGTACTTC
TRBV6-6,TRBJ2-7,TRBD1,once,CASRPQGAKYEQYF,TGTGCCAGCAGACCACAGGGGGCCAAGTACGAGCAGTACTTC
TRBV27,TRBJ2-1,-,-,CASSPLLRVGVSDNEQFF,TGTGCCAGCAGTCCGCTTTTGCGTGTGGGAGTATCTGACAATGAGCAGTTCTTC
TRBV30,TRBJ2-3,-,-,CAWSGGGLGADTQYF,TGTGCCTGGAGTGGAGGAGGGCTTGGGGCAGATACGCAGTATTTT
TRBV6-5,TRBJ2-7,-,-,CASSYSYEGGHEQYF,TGTGCCAGCAGTTACTCCTACGAGGGGGGCCACGAGCAGTACTTC
TRBV18,TRBJ1-1,TRBD1,once,CASSPQGAYTEAFF,TGTGCCAGCTCACCACAGGGGGCATACACTGAAGCTTTCTTT
TRBV7-9,TRBJ1-1,-,-,CASSFQGLNTEAFF,TGTGCCAGCAGCTTCCAGGGATTGAACACTGAAGCTTTCTTT
TRBV12-3/TRBV12-4,TRBJ1-2,-,-,CASSFQANYGYTF,TGTGCCAGCAGTTTCCAGGCAAACTATGGCTACACCTTC
TRBV6-5,TRBJ1-1,-,-,CASSYYRVGTEAFF,TGTGCCAGCAGTTACTACAGGGTTGGGACTGAAGCTTTCTTT
TRBV18,TRBJ1-2,-,-,CASSPYGTDYGYTF,TGTGCCAGCTCACCATATGGCACGGACTATGGCTACACCTTC
TRBV24-1,TRBJ2-7,-,once,CATSDDIGEQYF,TGTGCCACCAGTGATGACATCGGGGAGCAGTACTTC
TRBV29-1,TRBJ1-1,TRBD1,-,CSALGDRALTEAFF,TGCAGCGCCCTAGGGGACAGGGCCCTGACTGAAGCTTTCTTT
TRBV9,TRBJ1-3,-,-,CASSVADSGNTIYF,TGTGCCAGCAGCGTAGCGGACTCTGGAAACACCATATATTTT
TRBV5-1,TRBJ2-5,-,-,CASSLDRGGQETQYF,TGCGCCAGCAGCTTAGACAGGGGAGGGCAAGAGACCCAGTACTTC
TRBV9,TRBJ2-1,-,-,CASSAQTGLGHEQFF,TGTGCCAGCAGCGCCCAGACCGGATTAGGGCATGAGCAGTTCTTC
TRBV19,TRBJ2-2,TRBD1,once,CASIRTGLSTGELFF,TGTGCCAGTATACGGACAGGTCTTAGCACCGGGGAGCTGTTTTTT
TRBV5-4,TRBJ1-1,-,once,CASSLARGPANTEAFF,TGTGCCAGCAGCTTGGCGCGCGGGCCCGCGAACACTGAAGCTTTCTTT
TRBV18,TRBJ1-2,-,once,CASSPDRRYGYTF,TGTGCCAGCTCACCAGACCGCCGTTATGGCTACACCTTC
TRBV27,TRBJ1-3,-,-,CASSLRGEGIGNTIYF,TGTGCCAGCAGTTTAAGGGGTGAGGGGATCGGAAACACCATATATTTT
TRBV10-2,TRBJ2-7,TRBD1,-,CASSELFRDRGREQYF,TGCGCCAGCAGTGAGTTGTTCCGGGACAGGGGGCGGGAGCAGTACTTC